Each of the 20 T cell receptor beta chains below was sequenced from the same sample in a study of T cell repertoires in cytomegalovirus infection. TCRdb called the reads again in MiXCR, with one record for every CDR3 protein. Among under 200,000 distinct CDR3 sequences, roughly 20% were seen once, and the ten largest hold 25%. Their antigen targets remain unknown. The sample consisted of CD8+ T cells from cultured PBMCs, taken from culture after CMV antigen stimulation. Receptors were obtained from a human donor in good health (CMV status not recorded). Some clones in this sample may be carry-over from other donors' samples.

The gene calls are TRBV7-3 and TRBJ2-6; D possibly matches TRBD1 or TRBD2 (6 bases each). Trimming shortened V by 2 bases and J by 0 bases, and 11 bases separated the two germline ends. There are 17 residues in the CDR3. CDR1 is SGHTA, CDR2 FQGTGA, per germline. The CDR3 region has the DNA TGTGCCAGCAGCTTAGGGGGGCGCAACTCTGGGGCCAACGTCCTGACTTTC. Translation: CASSLGGRNSGANVLTF.

The V call is TRBV7-6, the J call TRBJ2-7; D unclear. Germline values: CDR1 SGHVS, CDR2 FNYEAQ. V was clipped by 1 base and J by 3 bases, with 7 bases between them. The CDR3 contains 13 residues. The CDR3 loop is CASSLESSYEQYF. The CDR3 nucleotides read TGTGCCAGCAGCTTAGAATCCAGCTACGAGCAGTACTTC.

This clonotype was detected a few times. The chain couples TRBV19 to TRBJ1-5; D gene uncertain. The CDR3 runs 14 residues. Germline V gives CDR1 LNHDA, CDR2 SQIVND (reference sequence). Trimming cost V 1 base and J 4 bases, with 8 bases left between them. The CDR3 here is CASSIGGRNQPQHF. The CDR3 bases are TGTGCCAGTAGTATAGGGGGAAGGAATCAGCCCCAGCATTTT.

A note on this clonotype: The DNA is left out, because the CDR3 cannot be placed on it with certainty; the CDR3 is given as TCRdb lists it. The chain employs TRBV7-9 and TRBJ2-3; TRBD2 was called by the table and not checked on the DNA. Including both end residues, the CDR3 is 18 amino acids long. The germline gives CDR1 SEHNR, CDR2 FQNEAQ (reference sequence). CDR3 sequence: CASSWTSGGASVADTQYF.

The chain combines TRBV20-1 with TRBJ2-3; TRBD2 aligns across 13 bases. This CDR3 contains 15 residues. V trimming: 0 bases; J trimming: 6 bases; junction bases outside the gene matches: 3. Germline CDR1 DFQATT, CDR2 SNEGSKA (reference sequence). Here the CDR3 reads CSARDGTSGEDTQYF. CDR3 coding DNA: TGCAGTGCTAGAGACGGGACTAGCGGGGAGGATACGCAGTATTTT.

V and J are TRBV12-3 or TRBV12-4 and TRBJ1-3; possibly TRBD1 for D (6 bases). This CDR3 has 14 amino acids. The germline V and J ends were trimmed by 8 bases and 3 bases, with 14 bases remaining between them. CDR3 amino acids: CASRLKGGGNTIYF. CDR3 DNA: TGTGCCAGCCGACTCAAGGGGGGTGGAAACACCATATATTTT.

This clonotype turned up a few times. This rearrangement joins TRBV6-5 to TRBJ1-5, with no clear D. The V gene's germline CDR1 is MNHEY and CDR2 SVGAGI. The CDR3 has 16 amino acids. V lost 2 bases and J lost 3, with 14 bases in between. The CDR3 spells CASSYPSRANNQPQHF. CDR3 nucleotides: TGTGCCAGCAGTTACCCTTCACGGGCGAACAATCAGCCCCAGCATTTT.

The J gene is TRBJ1-1, the V gene TRBV7-2; unclear D gene. Germline assignment: CDR1 SGHTA and CDR2 FQGNSA. CDR3 length: 15 residues. Trimming took 0 bases from V and 1 from J, leaving 9 bases between them. CDR3 protein: CASSLARTANTEAFF. The DNA for the CDR3 is TGTGCCAGCAGCTTAGCGAGGACGGCGAACACTGAAGCTTTCTTT. The variable domain in full, with the rest retrieved from reference TRBV7-2 and TRBJ1-1, is GAGVSQSPSNKVTEKGKDVELRCDPISGHTALYWYRQSLGQGLEFLIYFQGNSAPDKSGLPSDRFSAERTGGSVSTLTIQRTQQEDSAVYLCASSLARTANTEAFFGQGTRLTVV.

This chain links TRBV4-3 with TRBJ2-3; the D gene could be TRBD1 or TRBD2 (5 bases each). The V gene's germline CDR1 is LGHNA and CDR2 YSLEER. The CDR3 runs 18 residues. Trimming removed 0 bases from V and 8 bases from J, with 24 bases in between. The CDR3 DNA sequence: TGCGCCAGCAGCCAAGATTCGACCAAGGGGTTGGGGCGGGCTACGCAGTATTTT. The encoded protein is CASSQDSTKGLGRATQYF.

This clonotype was seen once. The rearrangement joins TRBV7-2 to TRBJ2-5, with D uncertain. This CDR3 has 14 residues. The V end lost 4 bases, the J end lost 1 base, and 10 bases lay between the germline ends. The germline V gene encodes CDR1 SGHTA and CDR2 FQGNSA. The CDR3 loop reads CASSWMDGQETQYF. The CDR3 DNA follows: TGTGCCAGCAGCTGGATGGACGGCCAAGAGACCCAGTACTTC.

This clonotype was seen a few times. This sequence joins TRBV7-9 and TRBJ1-1; weak D call: TRBD1 (5 bases). The V end was cut by 6 bases, the J end by 3 bases, with 17 bases between. The CDR3 spans 15 residues. The germline V gene has CDR1 SEHNR and CDR2 FQNEAQ (reference sequence). CDR3 residues: CASSTPGGVDTEAFF. DNA for the CDR3: TGTGCCAGCAGTACTCCGGGGGGTGTGGACACTGAAGCTTTCTTT.

This clonotype was picked up many times. The chain uses TRBV7-2 and TRBJ2-7, with 9 bases matching TRBD1. In germline, CDR1 is SGHTA, CDR2 FQGNSA. The J segment lost 6 bases and the V segment lost 2 bases, leaving 11 bases of the junction unmatched. This CDR3 region has 16 residues. The CDR3: CASSLRDRVGKSEQYF. The CDR3 bases are TGTGCCAGCAGCTTAAGGGACAGGGTGGGGAAGAGCGAGCAGTACTTC.

The CDR3 reads CASSSQRLAGGQETQYF. In nucleotides, the CDR3 is TGTGCCAGCAGCTCCCAGCGACTAGCGGGGGGACAAGAGACCCAGTACTTC. This sequence joins TRBV7-6 and TRBJ2-5; 13 bases match TRBD2. CDR1 is SGHVS, CDR2 FNYEAQ, per germline. The CDR3 has 17 amino acids. The trim removed 4 bases at V and 2 bases at J, leaving 7 bases unmatched.

The chain has TRBV7-9 and TRBJ2-7; D tentatively fits TRBD1 or TRBD2 (6 bases each). CDR1 SEHNR and CDR2 FQNEAQ come from the germline V gene (reference sequence). This CDR3 has 14 amino acids. Trimming stripped 6 bases from V and 3 bases from J, with 15 bases between. Here the CDR3 DNA reads TGTGCCAGCAGTGGGGGGCAATCGATCTACGAGCAGTACTTC. Its protein product is CASSGGQSIYEQYF.

The table lists this clonotype with a few counts. The DNA for the CDR3 is TGTGCCATCAGGGCTTCTGCCGGGTCGAATGGCGACGTGAACACTGAAGCTTTCTTT. This sequence encodes CAIRASAGSNGDVNTEAFF. The V call is TRBV10-3, the J call TRBJ1-1; D uncertain. With 6 bases removed from V and 0 bases from J, the gap between germline ends came to 26 bases. Germline V gene data show CDR1 as ENHRY and CDR2 as SYGVKD. The CDR3 is 19 residues long.

This clonotype has a handful of counts. V is TRBV6-1 and J is TRBJ1-5, with D unresolved. The CDR3 spans 13 residues. Trimming pared 6 bases from V and 5 bases from J, leaving 11 bases between. Germline V gives CDR1 MNHNS, CDR2 SASEGT. Here the CDR3 DNA reads TGTGCCAGCAGCCCCGGGCTCCATCAGCCCCAGCATTTT. Its protein is CASSPGLHQPQHF.

This clonotype has a handful of counts. The V gene is TRBV5-5, the J gene TRBJ1-4; D not certain. The CDR3 runs to 13 residues. Germline V gene data show CDR1 as SGHKS and CDR2 as YYEKEE (reference sequence). V lost 4 bases and J 13 bases, leaving 17 bases between the germline ends. The CDR3 loop reads CASSPLSDPSLFF. The CDR3 nucleotides are TGTGCCAGCAGCCCGTTATCGGACCCCTCACTGTTTTTT.

The CDR3 is CASSWGQGEETQYF. The CDR3 nucleotides are TGTGCCAGTAGTTGGGGACAGGGAGAGGAGACCCAGTACTTC. The rearrangement links TRBV19 to TRBJ2-5; TRBD1 matches 9 bases. The germline V gene has CDR1 LNHDA and CDR2 SQIVND (reference sequence). The CDR3 runs to 14 residues. The ends lost 5 bases at V and 5 bases at J; junction bases unmatched: 6.

This clonotype was observed a handful of times. V usage is TRBV6-1 and J usage is TRBJ1-1; the match to TRBD1 covers 7 bases. Trimming at V came to 4 bases and at J to 0 bases, leaving 5 bases not matched to a gene. From germline, CDR1 is MNHNS and CDR2 SASEGT. CDR3 length: 15 residues. As DNA, the CDR3 is TGTGCCAGCAGTGGGACAGGAGTTTTGAACACTGAAGCTTTCTTT. Protein: CASSGTGVLNTEAFF.

This clonotype has a handful of counts. This rearrangement joins TRBV12-3 or TRBV12-4 to TRBJ1-3; TRBD1 might be the D (5 bases). V dropped 6 bases and J dropped 3 bases, with 9 bases sitting between them. The CDR3 extends over 13 amino acids. CDR3 bases: TGTGCCAGCAGCCAGGGTATTGGAAACACCATATATTTT. It translates to CASSQGIGNTIYF.